A single sample is the source of the 5 T cell receptor beta chains below, sequenced in a study of lymphopenia after photon versus proton radiotherapy. Profiled with immunoSEQ multiplex PCR; TCRdb holds only in-frame clones, not every one. Seen here are approximately 22,000 clones, less than 85% observed once, and the top ten hold roughly a sixth. The sample here was peripheral blood, taken from a patient treated with photon-based radiotherapy. The receptors come from a man aged 55-75 years with pancreatic cancer.

This sequence joins TRBV20-1 and TRBJ2-7; D unresolved. This CDR3 has 11 residues. Looked up from germline, CDR1 is DFQATT and CDR2 is SNEGSKA (reference sequence). V was pared by 6 bases and J by 4 bases, with 10 bases between. CDR3: CSAPRNYEQYF. The CDR3, as DNA: TGCAGTGCCCCTAGGAATTACGAGCAGTACTTC.

The chain employs TRBV5-6 and TRBJ2-3; no clear D gene. The CDR3 has 16 residues. Trimming pared 1 base from V and 0 bases from J, leaving 12 bases between. Germline V gene sequence: CDR1 SGHDT, CDR2 YYEEEE. CDR3 residues: CASSLLGAGSTDTQYF. In nucleotides, the CDR3 is TGTGCCAGCAGCTTGTTAGGAGCTGGAAGCACAGATACGCAGTATTTT.

V and J are TRBV27 and TRBJ2-5; 7 bases are a match to TRBD1. There are 13 residues in the CDR3. Germline V CDR1 and CDR2: MNHEY, SMNVEV (reference sequence). V gave up 6 bases and J gave up 4 bases; unmatched junction bases: 5. For the CDR3, the DNA is TGTGCCAGCAGAGAAACAGGGGTAGAGACCCAGTACTTC. Encoded protein: CASRETGVETQYF.

This clone appeared once. The chain recombines TRBV18 with TRBJ2-7; perhaps TRBD2 as D (6 bases). CDR3 size: 15 residues. Trimming removed 3 bases from V and 3 bases from J, with 15 bases in between. The germline CDR1 and CDR2 sequences are KGHSH and LQKENI. The CDR3 nucleotides read TGTGCCAGCTCACCGTTTCCCGGGGAGGACTACGAGCAGTACTTC. As protein: CASSPFPGEDYEQYF.

This clone was detected only a few times. The chain links TRBV7-8 to TRBJ2-7; perhaps TRBD1 as D (5 bases). Looked up from germline, CDR1 is SGHVS and CDR2 is FQNEAQ. The CDR3 spans 14 residues. Trimming took off 1 base at V and 6 bases at J, with 13 bases between the two ends. The CDR3 spells CASSLEGRDIEQYF. CDR3 coding DNA: TGTGCCAGCAGCTTAGAGGGCAGGGATATCGAGCAGTACTTC.